The entry below describes one T cell receptor (beta chain). Per the study methods: By means of reference gene primer amplification, nucleated cell counts were estimated. TCRdb keeps only in-frame clones here, not all; method: immunoSEQ multiplex PCR. V, J and clone size are those of that table, while D and trimming were read from the DNA. The sample contains about 100,000 clones, around nine tenths of which appear only once. CDR3 length equals 13 residues. Between the trimmed V and J ends, which lost 7 bases and 8 bases, there was a span of 15 bases. Germline CDR1 and CDR2: SGHRS and YFSETQ. The entry originates in a study of blood T cell repertoires in COVID-19. Study information: Acute and convalescent COVID-19 samples came from the United States, Italy and Spain. The analysed material was cDNA or gDNA that came from T cells, B-cell-depleted T cells, or PBMCs.

The chain couples TRBV5-1 to TRBJ2-2; no clear D gene. The sample taken for sequencing was peripheral blood. The sequence was obtained from a woman of 80 years or more with acute or convalescent COVID-19. The CDR3: CASLRGEKGELFF. The CDR3 bases are TGCGCCAGCCTGAGAGGAGAGAAGGGGGAGCTGTTTTTT.